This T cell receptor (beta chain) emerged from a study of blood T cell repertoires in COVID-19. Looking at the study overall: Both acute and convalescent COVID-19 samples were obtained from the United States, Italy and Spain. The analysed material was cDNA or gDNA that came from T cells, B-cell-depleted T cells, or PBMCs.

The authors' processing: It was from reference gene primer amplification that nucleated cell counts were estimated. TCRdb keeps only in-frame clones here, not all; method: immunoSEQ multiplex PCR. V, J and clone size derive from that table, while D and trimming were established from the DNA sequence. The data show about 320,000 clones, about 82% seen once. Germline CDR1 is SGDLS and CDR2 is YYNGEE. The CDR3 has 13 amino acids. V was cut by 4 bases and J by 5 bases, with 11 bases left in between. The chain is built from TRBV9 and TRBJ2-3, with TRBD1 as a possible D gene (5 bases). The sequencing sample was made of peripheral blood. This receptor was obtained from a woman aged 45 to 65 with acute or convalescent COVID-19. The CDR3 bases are TGTGCCAGCAGCCCAGCAGGGAAAGATACGCAGTATTTT. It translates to CASSPAGKDTQYF.